A few counts support the clone carrying this T cell receptor beta chain. The sample originates from a study of cytomegalovirus exposure and HLA in healthy donors. The trim removed 4 bases at V and 5 bases at J, leaving 5 bases unmatched. The CDR3 totals 14 residues. Germline-derived CDR1 and CDR2 are SGHRS and YFSETQ. Both 60 Vbeta primers and 13 Jbeta primers went into the PCR. Here immunoSEQ multiplex PCR was the method, and the copy in TCRdb shows in-frame clones only, minus some. The sample gives roughly 180,000 clones, around a tenth of which show up once; approximately 1.5% is in the top ten. The sequence derives from a woman aged 25 to 39 in good health and CMV-seropositive. The chain couples TRBV5-1 to TRBJ2-7; 11 bases agree with TRBD1. The specimen sequenced was PBMCs. Here the CDR3 reads CASSIGTGGNEQYF. CDR3 sequence (DNA): TGCGCCAGCAGCATAGGGACAGGGGGTAACGAGCAGTACTTC.